One T cell receptor (beta chain) is described in this entry. The data stem from a study of blood T cells in healthy people across ages. Per germline, CDR1 MNHEY and CDR2 SMNVEV (reference sequence). Trimming took 2 bases from V and 5 from J, leaving 13 bases between them. The CDR3 has 14 residues. The use of a sample-barcoded 5' primer and a J-beta primer mix characterized a second PCR of roughly 6 to 11 cycles. TCRdb analysed the 5' RACE reads with MiXCR anew, one entry per CDR3 protein. Here the sample spans around 1,900,000 distinct CDR3 sequences, roughly two fifths being singletons. The chain joins TRBV27 to TRBJ2-7; no reliable D call. Sequencing was performed on blood. The TCR sequence derives from a human donor in good health. CDR3 DNA sequence: TGTGCCAGCAGTTTACTTGGTCCCATGGACGAGCAGTACTTC. Translated, it gives CASSLLGPMDEQYF.